This T cell receptor beta chain was obtained from a study of graft-versus-host responses after intestinal transplantation. Study background: Recipients got multivisceral, liver-intestinal, or isolated intestinal transplants. The whole recipient group had anti-thymocyte globulin induction followed by tacrolimus and steroids for roughly three years.

Sequencing was performed with immunoSEQ multiplex PCR; in TCRdb, only in-frame clones are kept and a portion is missing. The profile shows 4,000 or so clones, 72% of them singletons. Overall study results and limits: Detection of GvH clones occurred in recipient marrow, and some had their first appearance in ileum or blood. High graft-versus-host to host-versus-graft clonal ratios were found in allografts of patients who had graft-donor T cell macrochimerism.

Graft tissue was processed to release intraepithelial and lamina propria lymphocytes. This clone was recorded a few times. The antigen remains undetermined. The clonotype comes from a human patient who received an intestinal transplant, so some T cells may come from the graft donor. The specimen was ileum tissue, collected 1,000 to 1,300 days after intestinal transplantation.

CDR3 region: CASSVEDSATQYF. CDR3 DNA sequence: TGTGCCAGCAGCGTAGAGGATAGCGCTACGCAGTATTTT. The rearrangement links TRBV9 to TRBJ2-3; D is perhaps TRBD2 (5 bases). Trimming left V 0 bases short and J 8 bases short, with 10 bases between. The CDR3 spans 13 residues. Looked up from germline, CDR1 is SGDLS and CDR2 is YYNGEE.